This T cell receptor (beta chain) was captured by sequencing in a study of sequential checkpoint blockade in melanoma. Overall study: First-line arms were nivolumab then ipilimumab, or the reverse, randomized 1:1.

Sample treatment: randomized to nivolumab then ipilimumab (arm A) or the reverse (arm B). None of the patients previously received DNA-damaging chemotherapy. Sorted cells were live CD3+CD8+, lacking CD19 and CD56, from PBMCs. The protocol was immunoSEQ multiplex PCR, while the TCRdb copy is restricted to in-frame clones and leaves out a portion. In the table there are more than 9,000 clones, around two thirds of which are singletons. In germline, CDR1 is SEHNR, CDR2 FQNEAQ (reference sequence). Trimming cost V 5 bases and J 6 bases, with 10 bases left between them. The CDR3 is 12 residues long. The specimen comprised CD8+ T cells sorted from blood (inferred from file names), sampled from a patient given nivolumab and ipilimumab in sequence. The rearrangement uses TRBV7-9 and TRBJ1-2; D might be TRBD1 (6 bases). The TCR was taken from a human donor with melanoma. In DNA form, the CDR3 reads TGTGCCAGCAGCCAACAGGGCGATGGCTACACCTTC. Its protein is CASSQQGDGYTF.